This T cell receptor (beta chain) was identified in a study of blood T cell repertoires in COVID-19. Study-level background: Samples came from the United States, Italy and Spain, spanning acute and convalescent COVID-19.

The sample holds a few counts of this clone. The germline CDR1 and CDR2 sequences are SNHLY and FYNNEI. The germline V and J ends were trimmed by 8 bases and 6 bases, with 7 bases remaining between them. The CDR3 runs 11 residues. Sequenced by immunoSEQ multiplex PCR; TCRdb stores in-frame clones only, minus some. The table lists about 95,000 clones, approximately 80% of them singletons. Material: peripheral blood. The source of this sequence is a human donor in a cohort sampled during active COVID-19. The chain carries TRBV2 and TRBJ2-2; D gene unclear. CDR3 sequence reads: CASARAGELFF. CDR3 in DNA: TGTGCCAGCGCGCGAGCCGGGGAGCTGTTTTTT.